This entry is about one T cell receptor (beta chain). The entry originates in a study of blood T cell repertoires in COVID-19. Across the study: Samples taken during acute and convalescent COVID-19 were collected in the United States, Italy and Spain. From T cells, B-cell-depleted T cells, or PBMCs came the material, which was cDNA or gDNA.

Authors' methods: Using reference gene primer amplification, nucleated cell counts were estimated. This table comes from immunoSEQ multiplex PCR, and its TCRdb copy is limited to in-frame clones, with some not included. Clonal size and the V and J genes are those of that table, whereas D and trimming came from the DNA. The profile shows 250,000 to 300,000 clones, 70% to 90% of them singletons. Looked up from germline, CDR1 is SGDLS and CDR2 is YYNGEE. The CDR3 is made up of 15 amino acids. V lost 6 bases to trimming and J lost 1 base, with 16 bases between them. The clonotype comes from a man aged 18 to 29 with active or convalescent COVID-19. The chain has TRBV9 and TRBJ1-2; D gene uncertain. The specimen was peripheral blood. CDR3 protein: CASTEGGPGNYGYTF. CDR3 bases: TGTGCCAGCACCGAGGGAGGGCCGGGTAACTATGGCTACACCTTC. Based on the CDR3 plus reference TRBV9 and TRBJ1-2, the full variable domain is DSGVTQTPKHLITATGQRVTLRCSPRSGDLSVYWYQQSLDQGLQFLIQYYNGEERAKGNILERFSAQQFPDLHSELNLSSLELGDSALYFCASTEGGPGNYGYTFGSGTRLTVV.